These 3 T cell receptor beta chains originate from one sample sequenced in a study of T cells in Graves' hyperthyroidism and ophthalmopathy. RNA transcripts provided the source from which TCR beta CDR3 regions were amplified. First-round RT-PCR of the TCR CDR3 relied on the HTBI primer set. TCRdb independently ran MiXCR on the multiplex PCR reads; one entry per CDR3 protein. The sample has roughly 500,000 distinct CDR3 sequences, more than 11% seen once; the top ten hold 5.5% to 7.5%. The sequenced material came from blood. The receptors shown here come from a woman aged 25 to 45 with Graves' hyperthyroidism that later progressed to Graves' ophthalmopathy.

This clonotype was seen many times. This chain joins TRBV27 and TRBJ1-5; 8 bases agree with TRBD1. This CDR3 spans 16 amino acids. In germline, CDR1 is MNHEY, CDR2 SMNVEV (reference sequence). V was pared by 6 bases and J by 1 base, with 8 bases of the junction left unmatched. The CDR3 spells CASRGTRGRSNQPQHF. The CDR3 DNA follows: TGTGCCAGCAGGGGGACCAGGGGGCGCAGCAATCAGCCCCAGCATTTT.

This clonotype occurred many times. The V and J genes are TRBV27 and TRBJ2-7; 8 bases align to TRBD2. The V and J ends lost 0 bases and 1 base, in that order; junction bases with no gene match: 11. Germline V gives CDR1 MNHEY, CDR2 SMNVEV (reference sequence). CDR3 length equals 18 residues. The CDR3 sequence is CASSLSSLPSGSSYEQYF. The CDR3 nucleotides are TGTGCCAGCAGTTTATCGTCTCTTCCTAGCGGGTCGTCCTACGAGCAGTACTTC.

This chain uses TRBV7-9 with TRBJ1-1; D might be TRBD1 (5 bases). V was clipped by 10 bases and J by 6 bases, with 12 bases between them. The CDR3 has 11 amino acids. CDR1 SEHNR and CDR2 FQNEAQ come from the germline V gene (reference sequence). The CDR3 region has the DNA TGTGCCATCGGGGACTTCGCTGAAGCTTTCTTT. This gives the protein CAIGDFAEAFF.